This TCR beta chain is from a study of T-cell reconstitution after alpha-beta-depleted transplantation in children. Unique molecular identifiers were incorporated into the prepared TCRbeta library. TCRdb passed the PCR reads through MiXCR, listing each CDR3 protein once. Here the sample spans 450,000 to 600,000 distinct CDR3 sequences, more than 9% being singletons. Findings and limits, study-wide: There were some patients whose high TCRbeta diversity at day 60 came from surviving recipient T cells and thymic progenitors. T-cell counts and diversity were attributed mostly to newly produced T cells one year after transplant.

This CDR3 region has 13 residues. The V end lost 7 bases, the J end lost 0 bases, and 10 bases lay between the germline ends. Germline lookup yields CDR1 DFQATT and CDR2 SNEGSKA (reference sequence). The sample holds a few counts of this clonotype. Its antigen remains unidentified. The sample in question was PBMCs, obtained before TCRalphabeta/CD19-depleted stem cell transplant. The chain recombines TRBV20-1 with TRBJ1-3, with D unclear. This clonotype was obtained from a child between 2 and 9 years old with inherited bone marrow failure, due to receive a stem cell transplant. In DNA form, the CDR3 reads TGCAGTGTGGAGCAGCACTCTGGAAACACCATATATTTT. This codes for CSVEQHSGNTIYF.